This T cell receptor (beta chain) was retrieved from a study of T cell responses to AZD1222 COVID-19 vaccine. The CDR3 totals 16 residues. Germline V gene lookup returns CDR1 SGHTS and CDR2 YDEGEE. The ends lost 0 bases at V and 7 bases at J; junction bases unmatched: 10. About this clone: Its antigen is not identified.

Measured with immunoSEQ multiplex PCR; TCRdb has only the in-frame clones, and not every one. The sample has 45,000 to 50,000 clones; approximately 90% are singletons. Study-wide findings and caveats: Donors were mostly white British, more females; clonal diversity possibly underestimated. Spike-specific TCRs gained breadth and depth after people received two AZD1222 doses.

The V gene is TRBV5-8, the J gene TRBJ1-2, with 9 bases matching TRBD1. The clonotype was recovered from an adult who received the AZD1222 COVID-19 vaccine. The specimen comprised peripheral blood, sampled 28 days after the second AZD1222 dose. The CDR3 DNA is TGTGCCAGCAGCTTGGAGAGAGGGACAGGGTCCCTTGGCTACACCTTC. Protein: CASSLERGTGSLGYTF.